Included here is one TCR beta chain sequence, with context. The germline V gene encodes CDR1 LGHNA and CDR2 YNFKEQ. V was clipped by 0 bases and J by 8 bases, with 19 bases between them. The CDR3 is 16 amino acids. As handled by the study authors: Estimates of nucleated cell counts were drawn from the amplification of reference gene primers. Here immunoSEQ multiplex PCR was the method, and the copy in TCRdb shows in-frame clones only, minus some. That table is the source of V, J and clone size, and D and trimming were worked out from the DNA. The sample includes 150,000 or so clones, approximately 88% of them seen just once. This sample is part of a study of blood T cell repertoires in COVID-19. Overall study: Sites in the United States, Italy and Spain provided acute and convalescent COVID-19 samples.

This TCR was recovered from a woman between 50 and 59 years old who had recovered from COVID-19. The rearrangement uses TRBV4-2 and TRBJ1-2; no clear D. Sequencing was done on a sample of PBMCs or T cells enriched from blood (not recorded which). CDR3 loop: CASSQDPRGEQRGYTF. CDR3 nucleotide sequence: TGTGCCAGCAGCCAAGATCCGCGCGGGGAACAAAGGGGCTACACCTTC.